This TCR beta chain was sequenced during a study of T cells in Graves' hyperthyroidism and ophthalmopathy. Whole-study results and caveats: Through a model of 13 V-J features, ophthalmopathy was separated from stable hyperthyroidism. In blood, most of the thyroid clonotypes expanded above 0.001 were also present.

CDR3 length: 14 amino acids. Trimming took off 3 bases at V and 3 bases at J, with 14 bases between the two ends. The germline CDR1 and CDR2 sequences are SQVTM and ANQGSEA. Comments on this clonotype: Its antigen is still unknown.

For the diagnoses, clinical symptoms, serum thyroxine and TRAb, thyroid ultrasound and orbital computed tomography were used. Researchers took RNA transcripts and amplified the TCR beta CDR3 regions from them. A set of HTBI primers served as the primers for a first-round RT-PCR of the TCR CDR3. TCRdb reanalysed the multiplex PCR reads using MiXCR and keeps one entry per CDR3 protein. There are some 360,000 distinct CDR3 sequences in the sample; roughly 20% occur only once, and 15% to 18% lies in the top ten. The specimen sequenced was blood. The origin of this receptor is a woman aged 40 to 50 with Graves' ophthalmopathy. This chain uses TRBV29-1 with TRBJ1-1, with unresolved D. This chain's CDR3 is CSVDGWGSDTEAFF. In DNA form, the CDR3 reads TGCAGCGTTGATGGGTGGGGATCGGACACTGAAGCTTTCTTT.